These T cell receptor beta chains were read from a single sample in a study of blood T cell repertoires in COVID-19. TCRdb's table, derived via immunoSEQ multiplex PCR, lists solely in-frame clones and lacks some. The table has approximately 200,000 clones, 80% to 85% seen once. What was sequenced was PBMCs or T cells enriched from blood (not recorded which). The receptors were gathered from a man between 40 and 49 years old who had recovered from COVID-19. Each CDR3 is given with its conserved first and last residue. The D gene is left open where the match is weak. Expanded clones get a size class; other rows say once, few or many, or leave the size out.

J	D	size	length	V	DNA	CDR3
TRBJ1-5	TRBD1	.	14	TRBV5-8	TGTGCCAGCAGCCTTCGACAGGGGGATCAGCCCCAGCATTTT	CASSLRQGDQPQHF
TRBJ1-1	.	.	13	TRBV7-9	TGTGCCAGCAGCTTAGACATTAGCGTCGGTGCTTTCTTT	CASSLDISVGAFF
TRBJ2-2	TRBD1	few	15	TRBV5-5	TGTGCCAGCAGCTTGGCCCGGACAGGGCCCGGGGAGCTGTTTTTT	CASSLARTGPGELFF
TRBJ2-3	TRBD2	.	15	TRBV28	TGTGCCAGCAGTAACGGGGGGGTAGACACAGATACGCAGTATTTT	CASSNGGVDTDTQYF
TRBJ1-1	TRBD1	once	15	TRBV7-2	TGTGCCAGCAGCCACTTACAGGGGGTTGAGAGTGAAGCTTTCTTT	CASSHLQGVESEAFF
TRBJ2-5	TRBD2	.	16	TRBV7-2	TGTGCCAGCAGCTTACGACTAGCGGGGGGGCAAGAGACCCAGTACTTC	CASSLRLAGGQETQYF
TRBJ2-5	.	.	17	TRBV4-2	TGTGCCAGCAGCCAAGGGAACAGGGCCTTGAAGATAGAGACCCAGTACTTC	CASSQGNRALKIETQYF
TRBJ2-1	TRBD2	few	16	TRBV16	TGTGCCAGCAGCCTGAACGGGTATAGCGGGGGCTATGAGCAGTTCTTC	CASSLNGYSGGYEQFF
TRBJ2-2	.	.	14	TRBV30	TGTGCCTGGAGTGACCAGATGCACACCGGGGAGCTGTTTTTT	CAWSDQMHTGELFF
TRBJ1-5	.	.	14	TRBV7-6	TGTGCCAGCAGCTTAGAGGCTGGAGATCAGCCCCAGCATTTT	CASSLEAGDQPQHF
TRBJ2-3	.	.	16	TRBV5-1	TGCGCCAGCAGCTCTCGACAGCATTATATCACAGATACGCAGTATTTT	CASSSRQHYITDTQYF
TRBJ1-1	.	.	11	TRBV19	TGTGCCAGTAGTATCCGGGGAGAAGCTTTCTTT	CASSIRGEAFF
TRBJ1-2	TRBD1	.	15	TRBV29-1	TGCAGCGTTGAGAGGACAGGGCTCTCTAACTATGGCTACACCTTC	CSVERTGLSNYGYTF
TRBJ2-7	.	few	14	TRBV5-1	TGCGCCAGCAGCTTGGATCCCTCGGCCTACGAGCAGTACTTC	CASSLDPSAYEQYF
TRBJ1-1	TRBD1	.	13	TRBV28	TGTGCCAGTATTACCGGGACAGGATCTGAAGCTTTCTTT	CASITGTGSEAFF
TRBJ1-1	TRBD1	.	13	TRBV6-5	TGTGCCAGCGACCGGGGACAGGTCGCCGAAGCTTTCTTT	CASDRGQVAEAFF
TRBJ2-2	.	.	20	TRBV29-1	TGCAGCGTTGAAACCCCCCACCCCGCAGGCTCCCCATGGGACACCGGGGAGCTGTTTTTT	CSVETPHPAGSPWDTGELFF
TRBJ1-1	.	.	12	TRBV3-1/TRBV3-2	TGTGCCAGCAGCCAAGACGGGGGTCGCGCTTTCTTT	CASSQDGGRAFF
TRBJ1-6	.	.	15	TRBV28	TGTGCCAGCAGTTTACTGAGCTCCTATAATTCACCCCTCCACTTT	CASSLLSSYNSPLHF
TRBJ2-7	.	once	13	TRBV5-1	TGCGCCAGCAGCCCCGAGACAGTTTACGAGCAGTACTTC	CASSPETVYEQYF
TRBJ2-2	.	.	13	TRBV7-8	TGTGCCAGCAGCTTACCCGGGGGCGGGGAGCTGTTTTTT	CASSLPGGGELFF
TRBJ1-3	.	.	16	TRBV18	TGTGCCAGCTCACCACCGATGGCAGGCTCTGGAAACACCATATATTTT	CASSPPMAGSGNTIYF
TRBJ2-2	.	.	13	TRBV6-5	TGTGCCAGCTTTAACACGAACACCGGGGAGCTGTTTTTT	CASFNTNTGELFF
TRBJ1-3	.	.	16	TRBV30	TGTGCCTGGAGTCCCGATTATACAGGGTTAGAAAACACCATATATTTT	CAWSPDYTGLENTIYF
TRBJ2-3	.	.	15	TRBV6-4	TGTGCCAGCAGTCTCGGGACACTCGAGACAGATACGCAGTATTTT	CASSLGTLETDTQYF
TRBJ1-1	TRBD1	.	13	TRBV11-3	TGTGCCAGCAGCCGAGGACAGGACACTGAAGCTTTCTTT	CASSRGQDTEAFF
TRBJ2-3	.	.	15	TRBV15	TGTGCCACCAACCAACAGGGGAGGCACGCAGATACGCAGTATTTT	CATNQQGRHADTQYF